The 12 T cell receptor beta chains below were found in one sample sequenced in a study of read filtering for tumor transcriptome and immune sequencing. This library used approximately 370 ng RNA and molecular barcoded adaptors spanning alpha/delta and beta/gamma chains. TCRdb reanalysed the reads using MiXCR and keeps one entry per CDR3 protein. The sample shows 75,000 to 95,000 distinct CDR3 sequences, 20% to 25% of them seen only once. Material for sequencing was a population of CD138-negative cells sorted from bone marrow. The receptors here all came from a donor over 35 with multiple myeloma.

Of note for this clonotype: At one of its ends the junction is not consistent with the germline gene, which may arise from a read error. This chain uses TRBV10-3 with TRBJ2-2, with D hard to call. Germline loops: CDR1 ENHRY, CDR2 SYGVKD. The CDR3 is 15 residues long. The CDR3 region has the DNA TGTGCCATCAGTGAGTCCGGTTGGCCCACCTGGGAGCTGTTTTTT. Translated, it gives CAISESGWPTWELFF.

Details on this clonotype: This may come from a read error, since a much larger clone is one base off. The chain combines TRBV29-1 with TRBJ1-1; 12 bases line up with TRBD1. Germline V gene data show CDR1 as SQVTM and CDR2 as ANQGSEA. This CDR3 region has 18 residues. The junction had 20 bases not matched to a gene; V was cut back by 8 bases and J by 4 bases. CDR3 protein: CSIVKRPGQGAKSTEAFF. In DNA, the CDR3 is TGCAGCATTGTCAAACGACCGGGACAGGGGGCGAAGAGCACTGAAGCTTTCTTT.

This clonotype occurred many times. The chain has TRBV2 and TRBJ1-1; D might be TRBD1 (5 bases). The CDR3 is 13 residues long. Germline CDR1 and CDR2: SNHLY and FYNNEI. V was clipped by 7 bases and J by 6 bases, with 15 bases between them. CDR3 sequence: CASTQLRESEAFF. In DNA, the CDR3 is TGTGCCAGCACCCAACTCAGGGAATCTGAAGCTTTCTTT.

The sample holds many counts of this clonotype. V and J are TRBV29-1 and TRBJ1-1; D gene ambiguous. Germline-derived CDR1 and CDR2 are SQVTM and ANQGSEA. The CDR3 is made up of 12 amino acids. V lost 3 bases and J lost 0, with 5 bases in between. Written as DNA, the CDR3 is TGCAGCGTTGAGGTGATGAACACTGAAGCTTTCTTT. Translating gives CSVEVMNTEAFF.

About this clonotype itself: A read error is possible here, since a much larger clone lies one base away. This rearrangement joins TRBV11-2 to TRBJ1-1; the D is unclear. Germline V lookup: CDR1 SGHAT, CDR2 FQNNGV. This CDR3 is 18 amino acids long. The DNA for the CDR3 is TGTGCCCGCAGCATTGTTGGACCAGTCGGACTCATGAACACTGAAGCTTTCTTT. It specifies CARSIVGPVGLMNTEAFF.

With respect to this clonotype: A much larger clone differs from this one at a single base, so this may be a read error. This chain joins TRBV28 and TRBJ1-1; D possibly corresponds to TRBD1 (6 bases). There are 14 residues in the CDR3. Germline V gives CDR1 MDHEN, CDR2 SYDVKM. CDR3 sequence: CACSFRGGAAEAFF. The CDR3 nucleotides are TGTGCCTGCAGTTTTAGGGGGGGCGCGGCTGAAGCTTTCTTT.

This clonotype was found many times. In nucleotides, the CDR3 is TGTGCCAGCAGCGTCGCGGTGGGGCGGGGAGATACGCAGTATTTT. This gives the protein CASSVAVGRGDTQYF. This chain uses TRBV6-1 with TRBJ2-3; TRBD2 might be the D (6 bases). The V end lost 6 bases, the J end lost 5 bases, and 18 bases lay between the germline ends. The CDR3 consists of 15 residues. Germline V CDR1 and CDR2: MNHNS, SASEGT.

At least ten counts were recorded for this clonotype. This chain links TRBV28 with TRBJ2-1; 7 bases are a match to TRBD1. Germline trimming cut 11 bases from V and 2 bases from J; bases unmatched to any gene: 9. CDR1 MDHEN and CDR2 SYDVKM come from the germline V gene. CDR3 length equals 14 residues. The CDR3 region has the DNA TGTGCCGCTTCTCCCGGGACAGCCTACAATGAGCAGTTCTTC. Protein sequence: CAASPGTAYNEQFF.

This chain joins TRBV4-2 and TRBJ2-3, with TRBD2 matching over 7 bases. The germline CDR1 and CDR2 sequences are LGHNA and YNFKEQ. This CDR3 comprises 18 residues. V shed 8 bases and J 0 bases; nucleotides not matched to a gene: 17. The CDR3 sequence is CASGSSGGGGHSTDTQYF. The DNA of the CDR3 is TGTGCCAGCGGGTCAAGTGGCGGGGGAGGCCATAGCACAGATACGCAGTATTTT.

Many counts were recorded for this clonotype. The chain carries TRBV29-1 and TRBJ1-1; D uncertain. CDR1 and CDR2 from the germline V gene are SQVTM and ANQGSEA. V was shortened by 8 bases and J by 1 base, with 14 bases between the two germline ends. The CDR3 is 13 residues long. The CDR3 is CSTTGNGNTEAFF. The CDR3 bases are TGCAGCACAACCGGGAATGGGAACACTGAAGCTTTCTTT.

In this sample, this clonotype turned up many times. The rearrangement uses TRBV5-1 and TRBJ2-5; tentative D call: TRBD2 (5 bases). Germline CDR1 and CDR2: SGHRS and YFSETQ. The CDR3 covers 13 residues. With 4 bases removed from V and 2 bases from J, the gap between germline ends came to 9 bases. The CDR3, as DNA: TGCGCCAGCAGCCCGGGATTACAAGAGACCCAGTACTTC. This encodes CASSPGLQETQYF.

This clonotype was picked up many times. The genes are TRBV10-3 and TRBJ2-6; tentative D call: TRBD1 (6 bases). The germline V gene encodes CDR1 ENHRY and CDR2 SYGVKD. Trimming shortened V by 2 bases and J by 4 bases, and 12 bases separated the two germline ends. This CDR3 is built from 16 residues. The CDR3 DNA follows: TGTGCCATCAGTGAGAGAACAGGGTACGGGGCCAACGTCCTGACTTTC. Translating it yields CAISERTGYGANVLTF.